The sequence of this T cell receptor beta chain was determined in a study of OX40 agonist ivuxolimab in advanced cancers. On the study more broadly: The mean age was roughly 60 years, ranging from about 20 to 85, with about 87% of participants male.

Notes on the study in general: Among expanded peripheral T cells, antigen specificity went undetermined.

In regard to this clone: Its cognate antigen is unknown.

Libraries were prepared by immunoSEQ multiplex PCR; TCRdb keeps only in-frame clonotypes and omits some of them. The repertoire holds 90,000 to 150,000 clones, with roughly nine tenths as singletons. The CDR3 is 15 amino acids. CDR1 SEHNR and CDR2 FQNEAQ come from the germline V gene (reference sequence). V was clipped by 4 bases and J by 2 bases; unmatched bases: 5. This clonotype originated in an adult with an advanced solid tumor such as melanoma, head and neck, liver or kidney cancer. The chain uses TRBV7-9 and TRBJ2-3; TRBD1 matches at 8 bases. Source: CD4+ or CD8+ T cells sorted from blood, taken in a trial of the OX40 agonist ivuxolimab. The CDR3 DNA sequence: TGTGCCAGCAGCTCCAGGGGGCGCGTCACAGATACGCAGTATTTT. This codes for CASSSRGRVTDTQYF.